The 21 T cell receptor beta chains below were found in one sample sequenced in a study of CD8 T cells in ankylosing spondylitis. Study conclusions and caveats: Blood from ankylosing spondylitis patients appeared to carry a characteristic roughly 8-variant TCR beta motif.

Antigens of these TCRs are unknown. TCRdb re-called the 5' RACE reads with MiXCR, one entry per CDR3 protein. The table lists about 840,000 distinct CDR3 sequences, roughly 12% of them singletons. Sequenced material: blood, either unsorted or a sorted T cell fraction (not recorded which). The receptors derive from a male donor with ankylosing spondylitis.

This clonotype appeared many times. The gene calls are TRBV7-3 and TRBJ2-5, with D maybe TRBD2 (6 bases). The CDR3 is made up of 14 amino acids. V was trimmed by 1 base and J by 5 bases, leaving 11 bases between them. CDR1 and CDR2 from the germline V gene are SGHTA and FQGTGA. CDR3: CASSLNPGEETQYF. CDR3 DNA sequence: TGTGCCAGCAGCTTAAACCCGGGGGAGGAGACCCAGTACTTC.

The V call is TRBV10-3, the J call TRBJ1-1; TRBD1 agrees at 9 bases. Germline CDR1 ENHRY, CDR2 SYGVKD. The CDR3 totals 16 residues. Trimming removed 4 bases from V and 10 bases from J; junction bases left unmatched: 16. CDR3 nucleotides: TGTGCCATCAGTGCGTTTCTGATGCCCGGGACAGGGCTAGCTTTCTTT. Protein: CAISAFLMPGTGLAFF.

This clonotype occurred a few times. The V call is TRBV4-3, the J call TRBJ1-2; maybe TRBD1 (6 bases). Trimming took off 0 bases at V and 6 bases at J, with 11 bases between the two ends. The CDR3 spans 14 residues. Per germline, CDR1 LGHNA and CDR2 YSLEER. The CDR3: CASSQDPSGDGYTF. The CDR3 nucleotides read TGCGCCAGCAGCCAAGATCCGTCAGGGGATGGCTACACCTTC.

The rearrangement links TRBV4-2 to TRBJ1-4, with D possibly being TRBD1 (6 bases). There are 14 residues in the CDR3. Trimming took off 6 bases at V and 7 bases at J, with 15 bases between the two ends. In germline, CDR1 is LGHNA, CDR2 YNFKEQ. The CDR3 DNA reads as TGTGCCAGCAGTGTCGGACAGCTCTCTGAAAAACTGTTTTTT. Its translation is CASSVGQLSEKLFF.

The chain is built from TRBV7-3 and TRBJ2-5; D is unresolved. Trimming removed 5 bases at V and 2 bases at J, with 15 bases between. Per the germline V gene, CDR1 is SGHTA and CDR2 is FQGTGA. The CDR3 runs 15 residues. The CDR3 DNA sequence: TGTGCCAGCAGCCCAGGTGTATCCCAACAAGAGACCCAGTACTTC. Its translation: CASSPGVSQQETQYF. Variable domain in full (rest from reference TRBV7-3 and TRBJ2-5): GAGVSQTPSNKVTEKGKYVELRCDPISGHTALYWYRQSLGQGPEFLIYFQGTGAADDSGLPNDRFFAVRPEGSVSTLKIQRTERGDSAVYLCASSPGVSQQETQYFGPGTRLLVL.

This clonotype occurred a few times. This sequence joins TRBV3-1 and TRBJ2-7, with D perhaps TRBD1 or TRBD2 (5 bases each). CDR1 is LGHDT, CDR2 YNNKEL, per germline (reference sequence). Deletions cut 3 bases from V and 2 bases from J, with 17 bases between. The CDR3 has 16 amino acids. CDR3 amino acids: CASSQDRRDGAYEQYF. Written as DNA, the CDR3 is TGTGCCAGCAGCCAGGACCGCCGGGACGGAGCCTACGAGCAGTACTTC.

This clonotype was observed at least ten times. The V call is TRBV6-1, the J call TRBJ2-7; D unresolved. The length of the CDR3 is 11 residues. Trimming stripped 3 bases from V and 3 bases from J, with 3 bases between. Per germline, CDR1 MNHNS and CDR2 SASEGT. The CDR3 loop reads CASSENYEQYF. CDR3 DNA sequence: TGTGCCAGCAGTGAGAACTACGAGCAGTACTTC.

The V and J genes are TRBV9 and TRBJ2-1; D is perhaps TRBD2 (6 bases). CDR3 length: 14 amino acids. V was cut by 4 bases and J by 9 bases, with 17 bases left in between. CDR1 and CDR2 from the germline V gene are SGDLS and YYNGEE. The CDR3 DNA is TGTGCCAGCAGCACCCACCCGGGACTCCCTGAGCAGTTCTTC. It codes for CASSTHPGLPEQFF.

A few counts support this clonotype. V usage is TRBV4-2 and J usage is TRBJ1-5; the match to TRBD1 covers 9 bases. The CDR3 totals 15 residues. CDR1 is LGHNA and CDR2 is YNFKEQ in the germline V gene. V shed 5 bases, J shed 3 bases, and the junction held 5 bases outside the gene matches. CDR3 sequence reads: CASSGGQGNNQPQHF. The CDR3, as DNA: TGTGCCAGCAGCGGGGGACAGGGAAACAATCAGCCCCAGCATTTT.

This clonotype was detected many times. CDR3 in DNA: TGCGCCAGCAGCCAAGAAGGCCGTGGTCACTCTGGAAACACCATATATTTT. Its translation: CASSQEGRGHSGNTIYF. V is TRBV4-3 and J is TRBJ1-3; D is ambiguous. Germline lookup yields CDR1 LGHNA and CDR2 YSLEER. The V end lost 0 bases, the J end lost 0 bases, and 12 bases lay between the germline ends. The CDR3 is 17 amino acids.

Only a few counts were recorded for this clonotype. The CDR3 sequence is CASSYYRSTDTQYF. The CDR3 DNA reads as TGTGCCAGCAGTTACTATCGATCCACAGATACGCAGTATTTT. The chain uses TRBV6-5 and TRBJ2-3; no firm D call. V lost 1 base and J 2 bases, leaving 7 bases between the germline ends. This CDR3 has 14 amino acids. Germline V gene lookup returns CDR1 MNHEY and CDR2 SVGAGI.

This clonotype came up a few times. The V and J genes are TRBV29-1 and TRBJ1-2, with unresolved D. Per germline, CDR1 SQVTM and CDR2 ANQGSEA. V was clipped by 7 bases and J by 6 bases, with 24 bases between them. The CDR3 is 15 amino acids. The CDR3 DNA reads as TGCAGCGCGGGTAGGAGACTTCCTGGAGGAGATGGCTACACCTTC. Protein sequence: CSAGRRLPGGDGYTF.

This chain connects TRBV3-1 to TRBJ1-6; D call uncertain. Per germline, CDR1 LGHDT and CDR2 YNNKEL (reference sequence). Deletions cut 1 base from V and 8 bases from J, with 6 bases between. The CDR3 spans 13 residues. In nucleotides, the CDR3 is TGTGCCAGCAGCCAAGTTTACGATTCACCCCTCCACTTT. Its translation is CASSQVYDSPLHF.

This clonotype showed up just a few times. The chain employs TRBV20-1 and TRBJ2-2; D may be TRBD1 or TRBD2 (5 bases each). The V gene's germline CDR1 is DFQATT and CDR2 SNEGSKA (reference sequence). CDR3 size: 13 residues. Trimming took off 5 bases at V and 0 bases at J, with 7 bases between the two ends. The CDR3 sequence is CSAGDPNTGELFF. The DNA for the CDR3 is TGCAGTGCTGGGGACCCGAACACCGGGGAGCTGTTTTTT.

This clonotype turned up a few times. In DNA form, the CDR3 reads TGTGCCAGCAGTCCGTCGCGTGGGGGCCCCAATGAGCAGTTCTTC. It encodes CASSPSRGGPNEQFF. V gene TRBV12-3 or TRBV12-4 combines with J gene TRBJ2-1; a weak D match, TRBD1 (6 bases). V lost 5 bases and J 6 bases, leaving 17 bases between the germline ends. There are 15 residues in the CDR3.

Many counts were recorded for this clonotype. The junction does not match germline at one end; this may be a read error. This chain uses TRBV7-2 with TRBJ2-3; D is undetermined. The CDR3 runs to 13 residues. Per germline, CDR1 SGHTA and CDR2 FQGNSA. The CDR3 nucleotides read TGCGCCAGCAGCTTGGCCGGCCCGGATACGCAGTATTTT. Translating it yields CASSLAGPDTQYF. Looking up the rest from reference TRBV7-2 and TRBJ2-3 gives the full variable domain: GAGVSQSPSNKVTEKGKDVELRCDPISGHTALYWYRQSLGQGLEFLIYFQGNSAPDKSGLPSDRFSAERTGGSVSTLTIQRTQQEDSAVYLCASSLAGPDTQYFGPGTRLTVL.

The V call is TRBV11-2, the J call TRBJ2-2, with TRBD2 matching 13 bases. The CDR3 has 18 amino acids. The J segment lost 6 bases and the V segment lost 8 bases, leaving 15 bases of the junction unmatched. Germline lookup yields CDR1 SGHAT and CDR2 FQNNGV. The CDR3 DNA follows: TGTGCCAGCCTCGGGGGACTAGCGGGACGACCAAGGTCCGGGGAGCTGTTTTTT. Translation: CASLGGLAGRPRSGELFF.

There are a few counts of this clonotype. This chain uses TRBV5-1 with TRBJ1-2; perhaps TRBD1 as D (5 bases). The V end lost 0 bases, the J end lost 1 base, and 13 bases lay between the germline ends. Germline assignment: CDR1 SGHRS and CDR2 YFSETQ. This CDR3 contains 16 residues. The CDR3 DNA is TGCGCCAGCAGCTTGGGGCTGTGGGGGGATAACTATGGCTACACCTTC. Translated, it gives CASSLGLWGDNYGYTF. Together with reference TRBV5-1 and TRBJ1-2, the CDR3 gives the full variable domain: KAGVTQTPRYLIKTRGQQVTLSCSPISGHRSVSWYQQTPGQGLQFLFEYFSETQRNKGNFPGRFSGRQFSNSRSEMNVSTLELGDSALYLCASSLGLWGDNYGYTFGSGTRLTVV.

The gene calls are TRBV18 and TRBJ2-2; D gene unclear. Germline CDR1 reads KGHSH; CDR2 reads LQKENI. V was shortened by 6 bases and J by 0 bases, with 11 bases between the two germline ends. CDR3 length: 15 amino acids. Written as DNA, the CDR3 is TGTGCCAGCTCGCCTGGGCAGGCGAACACCGGGGAGCTGTTTTTT. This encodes CASSPGQANTGELFF.

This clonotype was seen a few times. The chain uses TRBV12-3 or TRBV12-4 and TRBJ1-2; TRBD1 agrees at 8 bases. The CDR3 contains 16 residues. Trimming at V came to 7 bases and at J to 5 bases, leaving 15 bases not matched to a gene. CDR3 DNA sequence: TGTGCCAGCACCCAACAGAGGACAGGGAGAGATTATGGCTACACCTTC. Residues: CASTQQRTGRDYGYTF.

This CDR3 is CASSPRGGSTYEQYF. In DNA, the CDR3 is TGTGCCAGCAGCCCCCGAGGAGGGTCCACCTACGAGCAGTACTTC. The J gene is TRBJ2-7, the V gene TRBV7-3; D perhaps matches TRBD2 (6 bases). The CDR3 spans 15 residues. Germline V gene lookup returns CDR1 SGHTA and CDR2 FQGTGA. Trimming pared 5 bases from V and 2 bases from J, leaving 16 bases between.